Listed here is a single TCR beta chain. This record comes from a study of CXCR3-negative and CXCR3-positive naive CD8 T cells. The CDR3 spans 15 residues. From germline, CDR1 is SEHNR and CDR2 FQNEAQ (reference sequence). UMI-labeled 5' RACE yielded the TRB cDNA libraries. TCRdb re-called the 5' RACE reads; every CDR3 protein appears as one record, without DNA. The sample features some 130,000 distinct CDR3 sequences, with approximately 0.29% in its top ten. Sequencing used naive CXCR3- CD8+ T cells from blood. Subset noted: CD45RO-CCR7+CD27+CD95- naive CD8+ T cells lacking CXCR3 (TNR3-). The chain joins TRBV7-9 to TRBJ2-7; TCRdb selects TRBD1, and the lack of DNA leaves this call unchecked. This clonotype was obtained from a human donor in good health. Some clones in this sample may be carry-over from other donors' samples. CDR3 loop: CASSPRQGTPYEQYF.